What follows are 9 T cell receptor beta chains derived from one specimen sequenced in a study of shared clonotypes between healthy human individuals. Measured with immunoSEQ multiplex PCR; TCRdb has only the in-frame clones, and not every one. The sample holds 400,000 to 500,000 clones, 60% to 85% seen once. Sequencing input: PBMCs. These receptors all stem from a woman in her thirties or forties in good health. Some clones in this sample may be carry-over from other donors' samples.

The chain carries TRBV7-2 and TRBJ2-1; the match to TRBD1 covers 10 bases. V dropped 6 bases and J dropped 6; count of bases not matched to a gene: 8. The CDR3 has 15 residues. Germline V gene data show CDR1 as SGHTA and CDR2 as FQGNSA. The chain's CDR3 is CASRLDRGKGNEQFF. As DNA, the CDR3 is TGTGCCAGCAGATTGGACAGGGGGAAGGGCAATGAGCAGTTCTTC.

The V call is TRBV6-6, the J call TRBJ1-1; unclear D gene. Germline CDR1 and CDR2: MNHNY and SVGAGI (reference sequence). V lost 2 bases, J lost 4 bases, and 2 bases lay in between. This CDR3 comprises 11 residues. The CDR3 DNA is TGTGCCAGCAGTTACCCCACTGAAGCTTTCTTT. This codes for CASSYPTEAFF.

The chain employs TRBV29-1 and TRBJ1-1; 7 bases are shared with TRBD1. The CDR3 sequence is 15 residues long. V shed 0 bases, J shed 7 bases, and the junction held 11 bases outside the gene matches. The germline V gene has CDR1 SQVTM and CDR2 ANQGSEA. CDR3 DNA: TGCAGCGTTGAAGATCTTAAAGGGGGCAGGGATGAAGCTTTCTTT. Translating it yields CSVEDLKGGRDEAFF.

The V call is TRBV5-6, the J call TRBJ2-5; 8 nucleotides match TRBD2. This CDR3 has 18 residues. Germline V gives CDR1 SGHDT, CDR2 YYEEEE. V lost 4 bases to trimming and J lost 3 bases; unmatched junction nucleotides: 17. The CDR3 spells CASSPGTAIAGTEETQYF. The CDR3 DNA is TGTGCCAGCAGCCCCGGGACCGCTATAGCGGGAACAGAAGAGACCCAGTACTTC. Drawing the rest from reference TRBV5-6 and TRBJ2-5, the complete variable domain is DAGVTQSPTHLIKTRGQQVTLRCSPKSGHDTVSWYQQALGQGPQFIFQYYEEEERQRGNFPDRFSGHQFPNYSSELNVNALLLGDSALYLCASSPGTAIAGTEETQYFGPGTRLLVL.

The chain combines TRBV5-5 with TRBJ2-7; 9 nucleotides align to TRBD1. CDR3 length: 15 amino acids. The V gene's germline CDR1 is SGHKS and CDR2 YYEKEE (reference sequence). V trimming: 4 bases; J trimming: 1 base; junction bases outside the gene matches: 6. The CDR3 DNA sequence: TGTGCCAGCAGCCGCCCGGGACAGGGATCCTACGAGCAGTACTTC. It specifies CASSRPGQGSYEQYF.

Comment on this clone: The likely explanation is a read error, given a far larger clone one base away. Other DNA sequences of this sample code for an identical CDR3. This chain links TRBV4-3 with TRBJ2-3, with unresolved D. Per germline, CDR1 LGHNA and CDR2 YSLEER. The CDR3 spans 14 residues. The CDR3: CASSQDSSRATQYF. CDR3 DNA sequence: TGCGCCAGCAGCCAAGATAGCAGCCGGGCTACGCAGTACTTT.

The chain uses TRBV28 and TRBJ1-1; a possible D gene is TRBD1 (5 bases). This CDR3 contains 16 residues. V lost 5 bases and J lost 2, with 18 bases in between. Germline values: CDR1 MDHEN, CDR2 SYDVKM. Written as DNA, the CDR3 is TGTGCCAGCAGTCCCTCGGGAGGGGCTGCCAACACTGAAGCTTTCTTT. Translating gives CASSPSGGAANTEAFF.

The rearrangement links TRBV6-1 to TRBJ2-6; D is ambiguous. Per the germline V gene, CDR1 is MNHNS and CDR2 is SASEGT. The CDR3 is 16 amino acids. Between the trimmed V and J ends, which lost 1 base and 4 bases, there was a span of 11 bases. The CDR3 DNA follows: TGTGCCAGCAGTGAAGAAGTGGGTGCCGGGGCCAACGTCCTGACTTTC. Translated: CASSEEVGAGANVLTF.

The chain employs TRBV11-3 and TRBJ2-1; D may match TRBD1 or TRBD2 (5 bases each). This CDR3 contains 14 residues. The germline gives CDR1 SGHNT, CDR2 YENEEA. The V gene lost 5 bases and the J gene lost 5 bases, with 13 bases spanning the gap. CDR3 nucleotides: TGTGCCAGCAGCCGAGGGACGGACAACAATGAGCAGTTCTTC. Translating it yields CASSRGTDNNEQFF.